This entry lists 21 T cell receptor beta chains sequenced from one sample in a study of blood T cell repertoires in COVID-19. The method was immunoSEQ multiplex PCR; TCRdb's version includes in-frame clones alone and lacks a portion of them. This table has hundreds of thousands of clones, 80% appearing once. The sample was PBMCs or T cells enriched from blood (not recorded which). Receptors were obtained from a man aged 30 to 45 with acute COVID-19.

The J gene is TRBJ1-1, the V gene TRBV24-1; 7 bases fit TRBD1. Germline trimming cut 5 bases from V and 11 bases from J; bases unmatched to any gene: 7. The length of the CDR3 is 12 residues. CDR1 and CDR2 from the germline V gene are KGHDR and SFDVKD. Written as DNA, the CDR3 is TGTGCCACCAGTGCCCCAGGGGGGCGGGCTTTCTTT. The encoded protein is CATSAPGGRAFF.

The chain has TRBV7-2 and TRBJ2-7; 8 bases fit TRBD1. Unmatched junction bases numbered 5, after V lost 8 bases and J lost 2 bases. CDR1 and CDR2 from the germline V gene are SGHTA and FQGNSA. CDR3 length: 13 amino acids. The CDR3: CASGQQGAYEQYF. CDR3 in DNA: TGTGCCAGCGGGCAACAGGGGGCCTACGAGCAGTACTTC. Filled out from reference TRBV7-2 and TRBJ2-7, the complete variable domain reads GAGVSQSPSNKVTEKGKDVELRCDPISGHTALYWYRQSLGQGLEFLIYFQGNSAPDKSGLPSDRFSAERTGGSVSTLTIQRTQQEDSAVYLCASGQQGAYEQYFGPGTRLTVT.

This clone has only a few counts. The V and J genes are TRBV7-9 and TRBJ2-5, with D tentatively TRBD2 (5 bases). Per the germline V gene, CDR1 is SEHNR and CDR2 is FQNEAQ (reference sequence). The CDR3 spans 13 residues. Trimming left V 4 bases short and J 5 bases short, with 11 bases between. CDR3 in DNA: TGTGCCAGCAGCTCCTCCAGAGGGGAGACCCAGTACTTC. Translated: CASSSSRGETQYF.

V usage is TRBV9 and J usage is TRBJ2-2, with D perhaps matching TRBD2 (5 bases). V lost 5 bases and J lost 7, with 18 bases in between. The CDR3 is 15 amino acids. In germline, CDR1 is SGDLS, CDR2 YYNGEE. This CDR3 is CASSVWGSEVGELFF. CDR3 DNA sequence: TGTGCCAGCAGTGTCTGGGGTAGCGAGGTCGGGGAGCTGTTTTTT.

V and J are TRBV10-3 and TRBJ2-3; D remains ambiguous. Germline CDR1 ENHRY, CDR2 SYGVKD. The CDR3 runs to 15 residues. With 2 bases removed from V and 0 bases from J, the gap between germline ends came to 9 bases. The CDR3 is CAISEGTFSTDTQYF. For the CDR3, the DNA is TGTGCCATCAGTGAGGGTACTTTTAGCACAGATACGCAGTATTTT.

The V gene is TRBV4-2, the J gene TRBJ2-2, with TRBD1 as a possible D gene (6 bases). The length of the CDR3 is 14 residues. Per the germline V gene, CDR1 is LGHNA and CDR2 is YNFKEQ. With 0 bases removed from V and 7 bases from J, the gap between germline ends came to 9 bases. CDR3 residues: CASSQDRGGGELFF. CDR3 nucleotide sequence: TGTGCCAGCAGCCAAGACAGGGGCGGCGGGGAGCTGTTTTTT.

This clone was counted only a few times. CDR3 region: CASKGDGNYNSPLHF. DNA of the CDR3: TGTGCCAGCAAGGGGGACGGAAACTATAATTCACCCCTCCACTTT. The chain couples TRBV2 to TRBJ1-6, with D possibly matching TRBD1 (6 bases). Germline V gives CDR1 SNHLY, CDR2 FYNNEI. The CDR3 has 15 amino acids. Trimming pared 7 bases from V and 3 bases from J, leaving 13 bases between. Using reference TRBV2 and TRBJ1-6 for the parts outside the CDR3, the full variable domain is EPEVTQTPSHQVTQMGQEVILRCVPISNHLYFYWYRQILGQKVEFLVSFYNNEISEKSEIFDDQFSVERPDGSNFTLKIRSTKLEDSAMYFCASKGDGNYNSPLHFGNGTRLTVT.

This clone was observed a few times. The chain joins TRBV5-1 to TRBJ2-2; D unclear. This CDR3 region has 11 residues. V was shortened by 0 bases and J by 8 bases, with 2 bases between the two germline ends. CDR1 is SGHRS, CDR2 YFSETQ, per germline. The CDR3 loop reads CASSLAGELFF. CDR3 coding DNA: TGCGCCAGCAGCTTGGCTGGGGAGCTGTTTTTT.

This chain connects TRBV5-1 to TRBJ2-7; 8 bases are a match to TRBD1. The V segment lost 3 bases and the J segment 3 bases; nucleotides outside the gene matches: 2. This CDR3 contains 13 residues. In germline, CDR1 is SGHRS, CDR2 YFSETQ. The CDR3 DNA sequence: TGCGCCAGCAGCTATGGACAGGGCTACGAGCAGTACTTC. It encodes CASSYGQGYEQYF.

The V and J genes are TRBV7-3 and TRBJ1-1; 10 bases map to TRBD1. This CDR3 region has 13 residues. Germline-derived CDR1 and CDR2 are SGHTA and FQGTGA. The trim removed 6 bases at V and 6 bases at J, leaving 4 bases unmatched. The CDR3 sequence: CASSRQGAAEAFF. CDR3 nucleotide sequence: TGTGCCAGCAGTCGACAGGGGGCAGCTGAAGCTTTCTTT.

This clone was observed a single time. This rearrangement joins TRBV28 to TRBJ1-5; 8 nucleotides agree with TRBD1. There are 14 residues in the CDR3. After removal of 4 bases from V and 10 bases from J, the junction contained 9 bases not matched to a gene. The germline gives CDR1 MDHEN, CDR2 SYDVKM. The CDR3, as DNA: TGTGCCAGCAGTTGGACAGGGCTACCCGGTCCCCAGCATTTT. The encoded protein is CASSWTGLPGPQHF.

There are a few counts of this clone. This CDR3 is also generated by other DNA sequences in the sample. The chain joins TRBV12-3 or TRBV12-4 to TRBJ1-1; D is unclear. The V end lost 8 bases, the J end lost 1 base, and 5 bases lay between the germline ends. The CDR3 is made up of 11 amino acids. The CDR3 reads CASSRNTEAFF. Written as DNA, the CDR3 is TGTGCCAGCTCCAGGAACACTGAAGCTTTCTTT.

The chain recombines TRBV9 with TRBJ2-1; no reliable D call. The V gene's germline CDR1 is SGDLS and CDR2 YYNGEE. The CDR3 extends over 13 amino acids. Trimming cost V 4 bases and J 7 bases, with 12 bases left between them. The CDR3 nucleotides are TGTGCCAGCAGCACAGAAGGATGGAATGAGCAGTTCTTC. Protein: CASSTEGWNEQFF.

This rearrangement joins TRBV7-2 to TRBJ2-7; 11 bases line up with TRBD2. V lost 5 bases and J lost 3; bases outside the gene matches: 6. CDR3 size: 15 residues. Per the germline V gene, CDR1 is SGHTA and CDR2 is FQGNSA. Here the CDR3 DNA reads TGTGCCAGCAGCCCCACTAGCGGGGGATACTACGAGCAGTACTTC. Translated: CASSPTSGGYYEQYF.

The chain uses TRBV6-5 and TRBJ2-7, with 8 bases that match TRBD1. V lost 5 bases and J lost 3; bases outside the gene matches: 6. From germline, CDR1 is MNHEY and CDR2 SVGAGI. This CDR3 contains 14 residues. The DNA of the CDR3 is TGTGCCAGCAGTAAAAGACAGGGGCACTACGAGCAGTACTTC. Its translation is CASSKRQGHYEQYF.

The CDR3 DNA reads TGTGCCAGCAGTTGGGGGGTGGATACGCAGTATTTT. It specifies CASSWGVDTQYF. The chain carries TRBV2 and TRBJ2-3; the D gene is possibly TRBD2 (6 bases). This CDR3 has 12 residues. V shed 5 bases and J shed 6 bases, with 9 bases lying between them. Germline lookup yields CDR1 SNHLY and CDR2 FYNNEI.

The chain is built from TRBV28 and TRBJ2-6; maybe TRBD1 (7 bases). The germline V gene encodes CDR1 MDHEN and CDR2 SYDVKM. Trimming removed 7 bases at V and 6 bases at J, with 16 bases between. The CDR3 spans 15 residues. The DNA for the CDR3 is TGTGCCAGCACCACTCAGGGGGGTCCGGCCAACGTCCTGACTTTC. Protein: CASTTQGGPANVLTF.

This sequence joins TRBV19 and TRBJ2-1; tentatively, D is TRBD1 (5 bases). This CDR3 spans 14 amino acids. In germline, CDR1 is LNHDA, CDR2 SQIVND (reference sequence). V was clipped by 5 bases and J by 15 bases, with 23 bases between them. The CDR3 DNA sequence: TGTGCCAGTAGTCAGGGCTTGAGTGCTACTCAATTGTTCTTC. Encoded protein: CASSQGLSATQLFF.

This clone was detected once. The CDR3: CASSQPSGESTDTQYF. CDR3 sequence (DNA): TGTGCCAGCAGCCAACCTAGCGGGGAGAGCACAGATACGCAGTATTTT. The chain uses TRBV3-1 (or the pseudogene TRBV3-2) and TRBJ2-3, with 9 bases identical to TRBD2. This CDR3 is built from 16 residues. With 2 bases clipped from V and 0 bases from J, the junction kept 3 bases outside the gene matches. Looked up from germline, CDR1 is LGHDT and CDR2 is YNNKEL (reference sequence).

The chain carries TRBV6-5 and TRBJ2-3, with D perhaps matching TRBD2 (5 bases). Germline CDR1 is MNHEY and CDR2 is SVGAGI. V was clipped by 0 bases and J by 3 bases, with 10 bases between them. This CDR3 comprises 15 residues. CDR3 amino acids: CASSYSEERTDTQYF. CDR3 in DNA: TGTGCCAGCAGTTACTCGGAGGAAAGAACAGATACGCAGTATTTT.

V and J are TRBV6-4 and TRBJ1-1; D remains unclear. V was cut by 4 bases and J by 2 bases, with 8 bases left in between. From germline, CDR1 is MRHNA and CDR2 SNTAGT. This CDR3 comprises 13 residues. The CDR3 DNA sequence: TGTGCCAGCAGTGTCACAGCTAACACTGAAGCTTTCTTT. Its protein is CASSVTANTEAFF.